This TCR beta chain was retrieved from a study of post-analysis software for immune sequencing data. The length of the CDR3 is 16 residues. Germline V CDR1 and CDR2: SEHNR, FQNEAQ (reference sequence). With 6 bases clipped from V and 0 bases from J, the junction kept 7 bases outside the gene matches. The library was made from cDNA and included unique molecular identifiers. Each CDR3 protein is one row after TCRdb ran MiXCR on the PCR reads. The sample lists around 160,000 distinct CDR3 sequences; around 36% were seen once. Material: blood, obtained after autologous hematopoietic stem cell transplantation. This chain joins TRBV7-9 and TRBJ2-7, with 11 bases identical to TRBD1. This receptor was obtained from a girl aged 10 to 17 with multiple sclerosis. CDR3 sequence: CASSNRDRGSSYEQYF. In DNA form, the CDR3 reads TGTGCCAGCAGTAACCGGGACAGGGGGAGCTCCTACGAGCAGTACTTC.